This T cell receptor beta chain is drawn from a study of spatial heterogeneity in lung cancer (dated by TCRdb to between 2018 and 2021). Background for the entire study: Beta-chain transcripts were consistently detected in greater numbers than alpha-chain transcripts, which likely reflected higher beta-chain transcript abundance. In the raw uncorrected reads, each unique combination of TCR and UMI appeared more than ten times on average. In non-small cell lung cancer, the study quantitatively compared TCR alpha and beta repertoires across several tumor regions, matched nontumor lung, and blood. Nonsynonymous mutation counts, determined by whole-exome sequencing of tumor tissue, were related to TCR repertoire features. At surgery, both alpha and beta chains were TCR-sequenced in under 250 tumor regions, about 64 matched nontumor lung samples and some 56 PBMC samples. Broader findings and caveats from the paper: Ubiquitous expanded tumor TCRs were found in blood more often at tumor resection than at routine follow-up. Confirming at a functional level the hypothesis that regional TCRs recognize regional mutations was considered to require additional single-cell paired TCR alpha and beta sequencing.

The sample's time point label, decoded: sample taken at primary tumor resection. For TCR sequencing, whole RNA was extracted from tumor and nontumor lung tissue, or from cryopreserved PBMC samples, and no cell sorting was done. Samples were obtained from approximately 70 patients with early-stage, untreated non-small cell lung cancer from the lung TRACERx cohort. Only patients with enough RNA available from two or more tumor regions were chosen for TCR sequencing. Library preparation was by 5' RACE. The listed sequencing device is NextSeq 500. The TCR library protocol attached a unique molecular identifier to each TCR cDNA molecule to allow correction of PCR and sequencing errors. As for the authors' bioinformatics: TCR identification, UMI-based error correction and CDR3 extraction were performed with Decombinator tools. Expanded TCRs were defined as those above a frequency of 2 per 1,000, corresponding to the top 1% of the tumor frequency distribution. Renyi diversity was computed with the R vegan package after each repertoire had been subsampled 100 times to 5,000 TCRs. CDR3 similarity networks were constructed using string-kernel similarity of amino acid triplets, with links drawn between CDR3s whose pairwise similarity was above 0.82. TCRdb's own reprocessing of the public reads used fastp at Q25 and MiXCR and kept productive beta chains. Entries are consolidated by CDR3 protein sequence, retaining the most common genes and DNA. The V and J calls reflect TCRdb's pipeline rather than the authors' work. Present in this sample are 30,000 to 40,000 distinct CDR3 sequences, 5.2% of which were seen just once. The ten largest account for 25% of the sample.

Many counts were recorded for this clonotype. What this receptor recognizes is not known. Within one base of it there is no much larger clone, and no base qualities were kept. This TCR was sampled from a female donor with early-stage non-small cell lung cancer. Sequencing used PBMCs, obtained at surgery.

The sequence in DNA is TGTGCCATCAGTGCAGGGTTGTGGCCTAACTACGAGCAGTACTTC. This yields the protein CAISAGLWPNYEQYF. The chain is made from TRBV10-3 and TRBJ2-7; the D gene is perhaps TRBD1, from 5 matching bases. Taken from the germline V gene, the CDR1 and CDR2 loops are ENHRY and SYGVKD. V is clipped by 4 bases and J by 3 bases, and the sequence between their germline boundaries is 16 bases long. The CDR3 contains 15 residues, cysteine and phenylalanine counted. Here the CDR3 DNA is all that survives: 45 bases in frame from base 1.